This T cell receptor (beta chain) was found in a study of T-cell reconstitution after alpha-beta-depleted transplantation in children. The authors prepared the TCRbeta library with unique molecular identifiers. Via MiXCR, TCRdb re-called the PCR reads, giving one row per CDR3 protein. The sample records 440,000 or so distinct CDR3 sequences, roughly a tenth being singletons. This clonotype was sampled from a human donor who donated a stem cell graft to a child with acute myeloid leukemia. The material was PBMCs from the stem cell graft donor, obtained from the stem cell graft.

The CDR3 sequence is CASSSGQDYEQYF. The DNA of the CDR3 is TGTGCCAGCAGTTCCGGACAGGACTACGAGCAGTACTTC. The chain joins TRBV6-5 to TRBJ2-7, with 7 nucleotides matching TRBD1. CDR3 length equals 13 residues. Germline-derived CDR1 and CDR2 are MNHEY and SVGAGI. V trimming: 4 bases; J trimming: 3 bases; junction bases outside the gene matches: 3.